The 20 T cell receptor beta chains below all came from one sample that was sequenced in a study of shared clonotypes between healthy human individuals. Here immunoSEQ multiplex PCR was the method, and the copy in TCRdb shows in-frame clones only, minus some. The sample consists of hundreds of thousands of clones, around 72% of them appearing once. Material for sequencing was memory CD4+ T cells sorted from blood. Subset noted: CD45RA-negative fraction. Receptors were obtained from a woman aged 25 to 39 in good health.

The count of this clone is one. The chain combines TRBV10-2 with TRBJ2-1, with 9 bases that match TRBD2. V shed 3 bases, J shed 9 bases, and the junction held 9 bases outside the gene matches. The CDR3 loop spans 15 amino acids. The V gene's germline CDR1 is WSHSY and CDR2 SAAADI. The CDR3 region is CASSDLGTSIGEQFF. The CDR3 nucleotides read TGCGCCAGCAGTGACCTCGGGACTAGCATTGGTGAGCAGTTCTTC.

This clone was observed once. Here the CDR3 reads CAWSNTEAFF. The CDR3 DNA sequence: TGTGCCTGGAGTAACACTGAAGCTTTCTTT. This rearrangement joins TRBV30 to TRBJ1-1; D not certain. The CDR3 is made up of 10 amino acids. The germline V gene has CDR1 GTSNPN and CDR2 SVGIG (reference sequence). Trimming removed 2 bases at V and 2 bases at J, with 0 bases between.

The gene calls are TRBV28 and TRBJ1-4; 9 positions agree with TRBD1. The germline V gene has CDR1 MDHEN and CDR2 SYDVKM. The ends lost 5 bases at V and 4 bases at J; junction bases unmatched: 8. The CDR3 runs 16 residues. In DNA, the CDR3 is TGTGCCAGCAGTGGGGACAGGGATGTATATAATGAAAAACTGTTTTTT. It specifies CASSGDRDVYNEKLFF. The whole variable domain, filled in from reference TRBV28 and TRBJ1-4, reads DVKVTQSSRYLVKRTGEKVFLECVQDMDHENMFWYRQDPGLGLRLIYFSYDVKMKEKGDIPEGYSVSREKKERFSLILESASTNQTSMYLCASSGDRDVYNEKLFFGSGTQLSVL.

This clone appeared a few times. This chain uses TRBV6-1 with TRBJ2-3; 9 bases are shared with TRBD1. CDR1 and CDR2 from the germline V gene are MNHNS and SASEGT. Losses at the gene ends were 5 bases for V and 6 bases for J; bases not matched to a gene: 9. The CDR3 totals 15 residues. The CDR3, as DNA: TGTGCCAGCAGTCAGACCGGGACAGGGTCGGATACGCAGTATTTT. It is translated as CASSQTGTGSDTQYF.

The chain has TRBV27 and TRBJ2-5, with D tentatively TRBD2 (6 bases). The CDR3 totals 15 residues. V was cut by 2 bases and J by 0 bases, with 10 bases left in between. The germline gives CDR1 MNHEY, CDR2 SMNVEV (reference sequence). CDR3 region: CASSLEAGYQETQYF. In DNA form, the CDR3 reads TGTGCCAGCAGTTTAGAGGCGGGGTACCAAGAGACCCAGTACTTC.

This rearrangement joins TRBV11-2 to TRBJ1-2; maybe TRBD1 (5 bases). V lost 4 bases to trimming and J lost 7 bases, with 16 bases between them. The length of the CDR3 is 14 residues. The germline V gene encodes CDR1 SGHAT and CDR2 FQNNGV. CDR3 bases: TGTGCCAGCAGCTCCCTGTCGGGGCTGGGTGGCTACACCTTC. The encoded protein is CASSSLSGLGGYTF.

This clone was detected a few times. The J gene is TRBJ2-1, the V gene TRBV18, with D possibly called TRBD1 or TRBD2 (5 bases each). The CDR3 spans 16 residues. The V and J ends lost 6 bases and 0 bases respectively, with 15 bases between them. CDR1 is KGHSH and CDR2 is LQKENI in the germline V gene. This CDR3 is CASSGDLGYSYNEQFF. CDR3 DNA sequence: TGTGCCAGCTCCGGGGACCTGGGGTACTCCTACAATGAGCAGTTCTTC.

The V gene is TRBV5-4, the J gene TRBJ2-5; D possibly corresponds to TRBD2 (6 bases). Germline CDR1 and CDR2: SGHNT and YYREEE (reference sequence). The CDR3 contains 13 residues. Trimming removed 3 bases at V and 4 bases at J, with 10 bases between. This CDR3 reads CASSSALAETQYF. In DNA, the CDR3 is TGTGCCAGCAGCTCCGCACTAGCAGAGACCCAGTACTTC.

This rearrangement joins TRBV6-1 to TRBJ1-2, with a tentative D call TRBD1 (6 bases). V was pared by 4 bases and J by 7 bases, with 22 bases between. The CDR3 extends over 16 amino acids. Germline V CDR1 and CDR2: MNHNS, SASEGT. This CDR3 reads CASSAHKGGVRIGYTF. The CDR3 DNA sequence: TGTGCCAGCAGTGCCCATAAAGGGGGGGTACGAATTGGCTACACCTTC.

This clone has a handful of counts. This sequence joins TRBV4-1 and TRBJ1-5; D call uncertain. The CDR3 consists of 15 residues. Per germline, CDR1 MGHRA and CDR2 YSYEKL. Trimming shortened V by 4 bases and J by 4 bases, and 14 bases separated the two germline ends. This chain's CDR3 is CASSPQEKANQPQHF. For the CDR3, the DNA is TGCGCCAGCAGCCCCCAAGAGAAGGCTAATCAGCCCCAGCATTTT.

The CDR3: CASSRGGDGANVLTF. The CDR3 DNA reads TGTGCCAGCAGCCGAGGCGGGGATGGGGCCAACGTCCTGACTTTC. The V and J genes are TRBV7-3 and TRBJ2-6; D possibly corresponds to TRBD2 (6 bases). CDR3 length equals 15 residues. Trimming shortened V by 5 bases and J by 3 bases, and 11 bases separated the two germline ends. Germline V gene lookup returns CDR1 SGHTA and CDR2 FQGTGA.

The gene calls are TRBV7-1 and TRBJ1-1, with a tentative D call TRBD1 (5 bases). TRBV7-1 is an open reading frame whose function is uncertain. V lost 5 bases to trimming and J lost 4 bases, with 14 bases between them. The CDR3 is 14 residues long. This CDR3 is CASSLGVSSTEAFF. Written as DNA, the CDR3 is TGTGCCAGCAGCCTAGGGGTTTCGAGCACTGAAGCTTTCTTT.

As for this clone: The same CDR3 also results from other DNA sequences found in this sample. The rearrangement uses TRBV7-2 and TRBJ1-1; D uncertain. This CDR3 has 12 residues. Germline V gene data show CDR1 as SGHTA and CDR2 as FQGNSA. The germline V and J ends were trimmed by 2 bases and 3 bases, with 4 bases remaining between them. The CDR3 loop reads CASSLTDTEAFF. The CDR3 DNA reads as TGTGCCAGCAGCTTAACTGACACTGAAGCTTTCTTT. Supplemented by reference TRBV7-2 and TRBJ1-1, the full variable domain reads GAGVSQSPSNKVTEKGKDVELRCDPISGHTALYWYRQSLGQGLEFLIYFQGNSAPDKSGLPSDRFSAERTGGSVSTLTIQRTQQEDSAVYLCASSLTDTEAFFGQGTRLTVV.

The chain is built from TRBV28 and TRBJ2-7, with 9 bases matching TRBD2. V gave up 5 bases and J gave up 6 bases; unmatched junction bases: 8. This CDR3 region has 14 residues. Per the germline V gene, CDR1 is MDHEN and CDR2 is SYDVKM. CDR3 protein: CASSPSGILLEQYF. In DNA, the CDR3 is TGTGCCAGCAGTCCTAGCGGGATCCTTCTCGAGCAGTACTTC.

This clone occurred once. The CDR3 bases are TGTGCCAGCAGCCAAAGCAGATACTCCTACGAGCAGTACTTC. Translation gives CASSQSRYSYEQYF. The chain carries TRBV11-2 and TRBJ2-7; no clear D. With 5 bases removed from V and 0 bases from J, the gap between germline ends came to 11 bases. The CDR3 is made up of 14 amino acids. Germline V gene data show CDR1 as SGHAT and CDR2 as FQNNGV.

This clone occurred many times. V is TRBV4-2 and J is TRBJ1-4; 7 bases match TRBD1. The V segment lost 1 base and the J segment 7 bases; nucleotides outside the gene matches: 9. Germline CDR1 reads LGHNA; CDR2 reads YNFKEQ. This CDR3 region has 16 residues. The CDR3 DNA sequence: TGTGCCAGCAGCCAAGTTCGACAGGGCAGTCGTGAAAAACTGTTTTTT. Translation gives CASSQVRQGSREKLFF.

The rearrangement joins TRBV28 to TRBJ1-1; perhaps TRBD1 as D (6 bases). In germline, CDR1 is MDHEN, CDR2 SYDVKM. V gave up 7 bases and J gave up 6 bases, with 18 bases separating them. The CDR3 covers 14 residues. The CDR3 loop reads CASTTSGRGPEAFF. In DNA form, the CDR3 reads TGTGCCAGCACTACCTCGGGCAGGGGCCCTGAAGCTTTCTTT.

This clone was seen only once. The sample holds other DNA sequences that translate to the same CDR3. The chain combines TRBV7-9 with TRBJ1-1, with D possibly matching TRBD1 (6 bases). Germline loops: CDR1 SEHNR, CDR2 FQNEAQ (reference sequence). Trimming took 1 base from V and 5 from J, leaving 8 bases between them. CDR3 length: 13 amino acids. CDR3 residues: CASSLEGDTEAFF. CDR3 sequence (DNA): TGTGCCAGCAGCTTAGAGGGGGATACTGAAGCTTTCTTT.

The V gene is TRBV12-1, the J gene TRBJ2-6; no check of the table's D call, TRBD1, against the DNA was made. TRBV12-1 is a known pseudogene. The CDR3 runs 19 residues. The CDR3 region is CASSSSPGQGVSGANVLTF. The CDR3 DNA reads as TGTGCCAGCAGCTCCTCACCGGGACAGGGAGTCTCTGGGGCCAACGTCCTGACTTTC.

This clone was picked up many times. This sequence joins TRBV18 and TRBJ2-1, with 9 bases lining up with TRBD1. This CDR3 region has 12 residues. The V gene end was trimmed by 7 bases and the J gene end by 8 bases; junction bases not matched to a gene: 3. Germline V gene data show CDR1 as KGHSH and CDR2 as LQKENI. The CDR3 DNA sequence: TGTGCCAGCTTGGGACAGGGTGATGAGCAGTTCTTC. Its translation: CASLGQGDEQFF. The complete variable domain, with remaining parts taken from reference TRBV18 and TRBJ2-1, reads NAGVMQNPRHLVRRRGQEARLRCSPMKGHSHVYWYRQLPEEGLKFMVYLQKENIIDESGMPKERFSAEFPKEGPSILRIQQVVRGDSAAYFCASLGQGDEQFFGPGTRLTVL.